This T cell receptor (beta chain) is from a study of shared clonotypes between healthy human individuals. Study in general: Researchers assigned three CD4 naive, three CD4 memory, two CD8 naive and one CD8 memory plate to each donor.

General study points: Incomplete sequencing of sorted subsets was indicated by rarefaction despite large depth.

As for this clone: Its antigen is not known.

This CDR3 contains 14 residues. Per germline, CDR1 SGDLS and CDR2 YYNGEE. V was pared by 3 bases and J by 3 bases, with 10 bases between. Profiling relied on immunoSEQ multiplex PCR, and the TCRdb table lists in-frame clones only, not all of them. The sample has about 2.4 million clones, roughly 93% seen once; the top ten hold more than 0.35%. The sequenced material came from naive CD4+ T cells from PBMCs. Subset given: CD45RA+ positively selected. The chain has TRBV9 and TRBJ2-1; D may be TRBD1 (6 bases). This TCR was recovered from a man aged 18 to 30 in good health. Some clones in this sample may be carry-over from other donors' samples. The CDR3 DNA reads as TGTGCCAGCAGCGCCCGGACAGTCTACAATGAGCAGTTCTTC. This translates into CASSARTVYNEQFF.